This record looks at one T cell receptor (beta chain) sequence and its context. Its target is unknown. The record originates from a study of cytomegalovirus exposure and HLA in healthy donors. Study-level information: Early release data held 75 million to 90 million unique TCRs from HLA-typed donors.

The PCR made use of 60 Vbeta and 13 Jbeta primers. The repertoire was sequenced with immunoSEQ multiplex PCR; TCRdb's copy has only in-frame clones and lacks some. This table holds some 130,000 clones, 60% to 80% found once. Study results and limitations: Through in vitro validation, three CMV-associated chains were shown to be specific for CMV antigens.

This receptor was obtained from a female donor in good health and CMV-seronegative. The sample comprised PBMCs.

The CDR3 sequence is CASSYQPASGDEQYF. The CDR3 bases are TGTGCCAGCAGTTACCAACCCGCTTCGGGAGACGAGCAGTACTTC. The V call is TRBV6-5, the J call TRBJ2-7; TRBD2 might be the D (6 bases). The V and J ends lost 2 bases and 5 bases respectively, with 16 bases between them. Germline CDR1 is MNHEY and CDR2 is SVGAGI. The CDR3 totals 15 residues.